This T cell receptor (beta chain) originates from a study of blood T cell repertoires in COVID-19. Overall study context: The United States, Italy and Spain were the sources of the acute and convalescent COVID-19 samples. Nucleic acid was either cDNA or gDNA, and it came from T cells, B-cell-depleted T cells, or PBMCs.

In the original workflow: Amplification of reference gene primers was used by the study to estimate nucleated cell counts. Sequencing was performed with immunoSEQ multiplex PCR; in TCRdb, only in-frame clones are kept and a portion is missing. Clonal size and the V and J genes are those of that table, whereas D and trimming came from the DNA. The data contain about 140,000 clones, around 90% of them seen just once; the ten biggest clones take up less than 6.5%. The table lists this clone with a few counts. Sequencing input: peripheral blood. The clonotype comes from a human donor in a cohort sampled during active COVID-19.

CDR3 sequence reads: CASRPLAGAYYEQYF. CDR3 in DNA: TGTGCCAGCAGACCACTAGCGGGAGCGTACTACGAGCAGTACTTC. V gene TRBV7-6 combines with J gene TRBJ2-7; 11 nucleotides align to TRBD2. After removal of 6 bases from V and 3 bases from J, the junction contained 7 bases not matched to a gene. This CDR3 is 15 amino acids long. Looked up from germline, CDR1 is SGHVS and CDR2 is FNYEAQ. The full variable domain, rest sourced from reference TRBV7-6 and TRBJ2-7, is GAGVSQSPRYKVTKRGQDVALRCDPISGHVSLYWYRQALGQGPEFLTYFNYEAQQDKSGLPNDRFSAERPEGSISTLTIQRTEQRDSAMYRCASRPLAGAYYEQYFGPGTRLTVT.